The sequence of this TCR beta chain was determined in a study of cytomegalovirus exposure and HLA in healthy donors. 60 Vbeta and 13 Jbeta primers were used in PCR. The data were produced by immunoSEQ multiplex PCR, yet TCRdb's version contains in-frame clones alone and is incomplete. This sample carries approximately 150,000 clones, approximately 78% of them seen once, and the ten largest clones take more than 4%. Study-level results: The investigators catalogued 160 or so TCR beta chains as cytomegalovirus-associated. In a later analysis, a missense DCLRE1C variant was linked to TCR beta V- and J-gene trimming. Association with HLA alleles at 0.05 false discovery rate was found for 16,951 TCR beta sequences in a later analysis.

Concerning this clone itself: Its antigen is unidentified.

Likely unrecorded immune exposures existed in these nominally healthy donors. This CDR3 has 18 residues. Per the germline V gene, CDR1 is SGHNT and CDR2 is YENEEA. J was trimmed by 7 bases and V by 5 bases; bases with no gene match: 18. The chain links TRBV11-3 to TRBJ2-2; TRBD1 matches at 8 bases. Sequenced: PBMCs. This TCR was recovered from a woman in her thirties or forties in good health and CMV-seropositive. This chain's CDR3 is CASSLGDRMRGSGGELFF. The CDR3 nucleotides are TGTGCCAGCAGCCTGGGGGACAGGATGAGGGGGTCTGGCGGGGAGCTGTTTTTT.